These 27 T cell receptor beta chains came from one sample sequenced in a study of T cells after yellow fever vaccination. MiXCR, run by TCRdb on the 5' RACE reads, gives a single entry per CDR3 protein. The sample consists of hundreds of thousands of distinct CDR3 sequences, around 3.9% of them appearing once. The starting material was PBMCs, obtained on the day of the yellow fever booster vaccination. These receptor sequences come from a man younger than 30 who received the YFV17D yellow fever vaccine.

Many counts were recorded for this clonotype. V usage is TRBV5-6 and J usage is TRBJ2-1; D perhaps matches TRBD2 (5 bases). Germline CDR1 SGHDT, CDR2 YYEEEE. The ends were cut back, 2 bases at V and 1 base at J, with 7 bases in the middle. This CDR3 is built from 14 residues. The CDR3 DNA reads as TGTGCCAGCAGCTTCGGGGAGTCCTACAATGAGCAGTTCTTC. Its protein product is CASSFGESYNEQFF.

The chain joins TRBV5-4 to TRBJ2-3; 8 bases line up with TRBD2. CDR1 is SGHNT, CDR2 YYREEE, per germline (reference sequence). The CDR3 length is 15 residues. V shed 4 bases and J 2 bases; nucleotides not matched to a gene: 6. In DNA, the CDR3 is TGTGCCAGCAGCCGTGGACTAGCCCCCACAGATACGCAGTATTTT. Translated: CASSRGLAPTDTQYF.

This clonotype was counted ten times or more. The chain uses TRBV20-1 and TRBJ2-3, with D maybe TRBD2 (5 bases). The CDR3 runs to 15 residues. Trimming left V 1 base short and J 0 bases short, with 11 bases between. Per germline, CDR1 DFQATT and CDR2 SNEGSKA (reference sequence). The CDR3 DNA reads as TGCAGTGCTAGAGCGGTGGGGAGTAGCACAGATACGCAGTATTTT. Residues: CSARAVGSSTDTQYF.

This clonotype was seen ten or more times. The chain employs TRBV12-3 or TRBV12-4 and TRBJ1-2, with a weak D call TRBD1 (5 bases). This CDR3 region has 16 residues. Trimming took off 7 bases at V and 5 bases at J, with 23 bases between the two ends. Here the CDR3 reads CASTPLGSGLGYGYTF. In DNA form, the CDR3 reads TGTGCCAGCACACCCCTGGGCTCGGGGCTCGGGTATGGCTACACCTTC.

About this clonotype: A read error may account for a junction end that differs from germline. This chain links TRBV30 with TRBJ2-7, with 9 bases lining up with TRBD2. Germline loops: CDR1 GTSNPN, CDR2 SVGIG (reference sequence). The CDR3 runs 12 residues. Written as DNA, the CDR3 is TGTGCCTGGAGCCGCGGGGGGGACGAGCTGTACTTC. Protein product: CAWSRGGDELYF.

The chain carries TRBV7-2 and TRBJ2-5, with 12 bases identical to TRBD2. This CDR3 contains 16 residues. The ends lost 4 bases at V and 3 bases at J; junction bases unmatched: 6. Germline lookup yields CDR1 SGHTA and CDR2 FQGNSA. In DNA, the CDR3 is TGTGCCAGCAGCTGGCGACTAGCGGGGGCTAAAGAGACCCAGTACTTC. Translated: CASSWRLAGAKETQYF.

This clonotype was seen at least ten times. The chain links TRBV29-1 to TRBJ2-3, with D uncertain. Germline V lookup: CDR1 SQVTM, CDR2 ANQGSEA. This CDR3 has 12 residues. Trimming removed 7 bases at V and 4 bases at J, with 12 bases between. The CDR3 DNA reads as TGCAGCGCCGATGATGGGGCAGATACGCAGTATTTT. Its translation is CSADDGADTQYF.

This clonotype was observed at least ten times. V and J are TRBV6-4 and TRBJ2-5; 8 bases agree with TRBD2. This CDR3 comprises 13 residues. Trimming took 6 bases from V and 3 from J; bases not matched to a gene: 3. The germline V gene encodes CDR1 MRHNA and CDR2 SNTAGT. The CDR3 DNA reads as TGTGCCAGCAGCGAGACTAGCGAAGAGACCCAGTACTTC. Translating gives CASSETSEETQYF.

This clonotype was counted many times. J is TRBJ2-3 and V is TRBV11-2; 12 bases align to TRBD2. The V segment lost 5 bases and the J segment 6 bases; nucleotides outside the gene matches: 12. Germline V gene sequence: CDR1 SGHAT, CDR2 FQNNGV. The CDR3 length is 17 residues. The DNA of the CDR3 is TGTGCCAGCAGCCCCTTGCCGGGACTAGCGGGTTCGGATACGCAGTATTTT. Its protein is CASSPLPGLAGSDTQYF. Drawing the rest from reference TRBV11-2 and TRBJ2-3, the complete variable domain is EAGVAQSPRYKIIEKRQSVAFWCNPISGHATLYWYQQILGQGPKLLIQFQNNGVVDDSQLPKDRFSAERLKGVDSTLKIQPAKLEDSAVYLCASSPLPGLAGSDTQYFGPGTRLTVL.

This clonotype turned up a few times. V gene TRBV28 combines with J gene TRBJ2-6, with D perhaps matching TRBD2 (5 bases). V lost 7 bases, J lost 2 bases, and 15 bases lay in between. There are 16 residues in the CDR3. Germline V gene lookup returns CDR1 MDHEN and CDR2 SYDVKM. CDR3: CASIPAGVTGANVLTF. CDR3 DNA: TGTGCCAGCATCCCCGCCGGGGTGACTGGGGCCAACGTCCTGACTTTC.

This clonotype has ten or more counts. The rearrangement uses TRBV5-1 and TRBJ2-4; TRBD2 matches at 9 bases. V shed 3 bases, J shed 6 bases, and the junction held 7 bases outside the gene matches. Germline V gene lookup returns CDR1 SGHRS and CDR2 YFSETQ. There are 15 residues in the CDR3. CDR3 loop: CASSWGGGAGNIQYF. Here the CDR3 DNA reads TGCGCCAGCAGCTGGGGCGGGGGGGCCGGAAACATTCAGTACTTC.

V is TRBV7-2 and J is TRBJ2-5, with TRBD1 identical over 7 bases. The ends lost 6 bases at V and 0 bases at J; junction bases unmatched: 10. The CDR3 has 16 residues. CDR1 and CDR2 from the germline V gene are SGHTA and FQGNSA. In DNA, the CDR3 is TGTGCCAGCAGAAAACACAGGGGCTCGTACCAAGAGACCCAGTACTTC. Protein sequence: CASRKHRGSYQETQYF.

This clonotype showed up many times. The V and J genes are TRBV2 and TRBJ2-7; D is perhaps TRBD1 (8 bases). The germline V gene encodes CDR1 SNHLY and CDR2 FYNNEI. Trimming stripped 7 bases from V and 9 bases from J, with 16 bases between. This CDR3 is built from 12 residues. CDR3 coding DNA: TGTGCCAGCAACGCACAGGGGGGGACGCAGTACGTC. This gives the protein CASNAQGGTQYV.

This clonotype was recorded many times. This chain joins TRBV9 and TRBJ1-3, with no clear D. Trimming removed 3 bases from V and 0 bases from J, with 10 bases in between. CDR1 SGDLS and CDR2 YYNGEE come from the germline V gene. The CDR3 is made up of 15 amino acids. CDR3 sequence reads: CASSATTYSGNTIYF. The DNA of the CDR3 is TGTGCCAGCAGCGCAACCACGTACTCTGGAAACACCATATATTTT.

The chain joins TRBV27 to TRBJ2-3; the match to TRBD1 covers 7 bases. The V gene's germline CDR1 is MNHEY and CDR2 SMNVEV (reference sequence). Trimming removed 5 bases from V and 2 bases from J; junction bases left unmatched: 13. This CDR3 contains 17 residues. The CDR3 protein is CASSPRSLEGATDTQYF. In DNA form, the CDR3 reads TGTGCCAGCAGTCCGAGGTCACTAGAGGGGGCCACAGATACGCAGTATTTT.

This clonotype was picked up a small number of times. This chain links TRBV7-8 with TRBJ2-5; 11 nucleotides align to TRBD2. Germline V gene data show CDR1 as SGHVS and CDR2 as FQNEAQ. There are 16 residues in the CDR3. With V trimmed by 5 bases and J by 5 bases, 10 bases remained unmatched. The CDR3 nucleotides read TGTGCCAGCAGCCTGAGGGACGGACTAGCGGGTGAGACCCAGTACTTC. Translating it yields CASSLRDGLAGETQYF.

This clonotype was counted a few times. The chain couples TRBV2 to TRBJ1-6; D ambiguous. Germline CDR1 reads SNHLY; CDR2 reads FYNNEI. V was clipped by 2 bases and J by 3 bases, with 11 bases between them. The CDR3 spans 16 residues. CDR3 in amino acids: CASSEQRDFYNSPLHF. DNA for the CDR3: TGTGCCAGCAGTGAACAGAGGGATTTCTATAATTCACCCCTCCACTTT. Drawing the rest from reference TRBV2 and TRBJ1-6, the complete variable domain is EPEVTQTPSHQVTQMGQEVILRCVPISNHLYFYWYRQILGQKVEFLVSFYNNEISEKSEIFDDQFSVERPDGSNFTLKIRSTKLEDSAMYFCASSEQRDFYNSPLHFGNGTRLTVT.

This clonotype was counted many times. This sequence joins TRBV5-1 and TRBJ2-3, with TRBD2 matching over 12 bases. The CDR3 contains 17 residues. Trimming at V came to 4 bases and at J to 4 bases, leaving 10 bases not matched to a gene. Germline V CDR1 and CDR2: SGHRS, YFSETQ. The CDR3 nucleotides read TGCGCCAGCAGCCCTACGACTAGCGGGGGCCCCCCAGATACGCAGTATTTT. Amino acid sequence: CASSPTTSGGPPDTQYF.

There are many counts of this clonotype. The chain combines TRBV4-3 with TRBJ2-1; 8 bases are a match to TRBD1. This CDR3 comprises 17 residues. Unmatched junction bases numbered 7, after V lost 1 base and J lost 2 bases. Germline loops: CDR1 LGHNA, CDR2 YSLEER. DNA of the CDR3: TGCGCCAGCAGCCAAGGGCCCGACAGGGGAACCTACAATGAGCAGTTCTTC. This encodes CASSQGPDRGTYNEQFF.

The chain recombines TRBV7-2 with TRBJ2-5, with TRBD2 matching 16 bases. V shed 3 bases and J 6 bases; nucleotides not matched to a gene: 10. The CDR3 loop spans 18 amino acids. The germline V gene has CDR1 SGHTA and CDR2 FQGNSA. The CDR3 region has the DNA TGTGCCAGCAGCTTCGGGACTAGCGGGGGGGCCGCCTTCCAGACCCAGTACTTC. Protein product: CASSFGTSGGAAFQTQYF.

This clonotype has at least ten counts. CDR3 nucleotide sequence: TGCGCCAGCAGCCAGTGGGGGGGCGGTAACTATGGCTACACCTTC. Translating gives CASSQWGGGNYGYTF. The chain has TRBV4-3 and TRBJ1-2; D is perhaps TRBD1 (6 bases). Germline V gene data show CDR1 as LGHNA and CDR2 as YSLEER. The CDR3 sequence is 15 residues long. V shed 3 bases and J shed 1 base, with 12 bases lying between them.

The chain is built from TRBV4-3 and TRBJ2-1; D assignment may be TRBD1 or TRBD2 (6 bases each). Germline V gene lookup returns CDR1 LGHNA and CDR2 YSLEER. The CDR3 has 16 amino acids. V dropped 1 base and J dropped 7 bases, with 17 bases sitting between them. CDR3 nucleotides: TGCGCCAGCAGCCAAGTAGACGGCCGGGGGCGAAATGAGCAGTTCTTC. Translated: CASSQVDGRGRNEQFF.

The chain uses TRBV5-4 and TRBJ2-1; possibly TRBD1 for D (6 bases). Per germline, CDR1 SGHNT and CDR2 YYREEE (reference sequence). V lost 4 bases and J 6 bases, leaving 14 bases between the germline ends. The CDR3 spans 14 residues. This chain's CDR3 is CASSKGETVNEQFF. CDR3 coding DNA: TGTGCCAGCAGCAAGGGGGAGACAGTCAATGAGCAGTTCTTC.

This clonotype was recorded many times. The V gene is TRBV7-2, the J gene TRBJ2-1; the match to TRBD2 covers 10 bases. CDR1 is SGHTA, CDR2 FQGNSA, per germline. The V segment lost 5 bases and the J segment 2 bases; nucleotides outside the gene matches: 3. This CDR3 has 15 amino acids. The CDR3 DNA reads as TGTGCCAGCAGCCAGCTAGCGGGGGCCTACAATGAGCAGTTCTTC. Protein: CASSQLAGAYNEQFF.

This clonotype showed up many times. This sequence joins TRBV5-6 and TRBJ1-4; D is uncertain. Germline V gene sequence: CDR1 SGHDT, CDR2 YYEEEE. Trimming took off 3 bases at V and 8 bases at J, with 20 bases between the two ends. The length of the CDR3 is 16 residues. The CDR3 DNA sequence: TGTGCCAGCAGCTCCATTGGGGAACGGTATTCGGAAAAACTGTTTTTT. This translates into CASSSIGERYSEKLFF.

This clonotype was counted only a few times. The chain couples TRBV19 to TRBJ2-5; D remains unclear. This CDR3 is built from 13 residues. V dropped 1 base and J dropped 3 bases, with 6 bases sitting between them. Germline V gives CDR1 LNHDA, CDR2 SQIVND (reference sequence). The CDR3 region has the DNA TGTGCCAGTAGTATAGTCGTTGAAGAGACCCAGTACTTC. Its translation: CASSIVVEETQYF.

V is TRBV7-3 and J is TRBJ2-5, with D unclear. The CDR3 is 13 residues long. The germline V gene encodes CDR1 SGHTA and CDR2 FQGTGA. V was pared by 4 bases and J by 3 bases, with 9 bases between. CDR3 nucleotide sequence: TGTGCCAGCAGCTCCTCCAGAGAAGAGACCCAGTACTTC. Its protein product is CASSSSREETQYF.